This T cell receptor beta chain was profiled in a study of blood T cell repertoires in COVID-19 (TCRdb year 2020). In terms of the full investigation: Samples from collaborators originated in the United States, Italy and Spain and spanned both the acute and convalescent phases of COVID-19. The material from the prospective study consisted of cDNA or gDNA derived from T cells, B-cell-depleted T cells, or PBMCs. The sample metadata nearly always contained a de-identified subject ID, COVID-19 status, age in years and sex. The repertoires were released in a freely available public database intended as a resource for research on the immune response to SARS-CoV-2. HLA class I and class II types, where available, came from metadata supplied by the sample provider rather than from assay-based typing. Samples were obtained from the ongoing ImmuneRACE study (first 160 participants) and from some 1,300 subjects provided by 6 global collaborators. Deeply sampled blood TCRbeta repertoires from subjects exposed to, actively infected with, or recovered from COVID-19 were included in the dataset. The study at large found these results: The quantity of clinical and demographic metadata differed by source and by participant and was supplied without curation.

The immunoSEQ Assay, a bias-controlled multiplex PCR, was used to amplify TCRbeta CDR3 regions from genomic DNA. The paper's processing steps were these. The number of nucleated cells in each sample was estimated by amplification of reference gene primers within the assay. Sequence reads were collapsed and filtered to measure the absolute abundance of every unique TCRbeta CDR3 rearrangement. For each sample, productive Simpson clonality was calculated as the square root of Simpson's diversity index over productive rearrangements. The table was pulled from immuneACCESS by TCRdb, which kept in-frame rearrangements only. Such tables lose some clones; where checked, under half of the loss comes from unresolved V genes, and the rest has no known cause. D and trimming were read from the DNA, whereas the V and J calls and clone size are those reported in that table. The sample data list about 220,000 clones, and 75% to 85% of these were observed just once. Of the sample, 2.4% falls within the top ten clones.

At one collaborating source in Seattle, patients were enrolled during active infection and were followed longitudinally through the course of disease. The collaborating institutions used their own protocols to collect whole blood in K2EDTA tubes. For TCRbeta analysis, collaborators shipped samples as frozen whole blood, isolated PBMCs, or DNA extracted from either of those sample types. The CDR1 and CDR2 encoded by the germline V gene are SGDLS and YYNGEE. Inclusive of the bounding cysteine and phenylalanine, the CDR3 is 17 residues long. Only CDR3 DNA is held: 51 bases, read in frame from base 1. V loses 4 bases, J loses 3 bases, and the germline ends lie 21 bases apart. Notes on this clone: Its antigen has not been determined. Base qualities were left out, and no much larger clone turns up one base away.

The clonotype comes from a woman between 70 and 85 years old with COVID-19, enrolled during active disease. The chain employs TRBV9 and TRBJ2-3; matching of 7 bases hints at TRBD1 as the D gene. The sample taken for sequencing was peripheral blood. The sequenced DNA: TGTGCCAGCAGCCGGGGGCCCAGGGACAGCTTGACAGATACGCAGTATTTT. This yields the protein CASSRGPRDSLTDTQYF.